The TCR beta chain under discussion was sequenced for a study of T-cell memory formation after mild COVID-19. Study outcomes and limitations: While clones contracting from day 15 to 85 were balanced between CD4 and CD8, later expanders leaned CD4+.

Remarks on this clonotype: Its antigen is unknown.

5'RACE with constant-segment primers yielded barcoded, UMI-tagged TCR alpha and TCR beta cDNA libraries. TCRdb re-called the 5' RACE reads through MiXCR, storing one row per CDR3 protein. The sample includes about 470,000 distinct CDR3 sequences, nearly 25% of them seen just once. The sample comprised PBMCs or a T cell subset sorted from them (not recorded which). The receptor was isolated from an adult woman who had mild COVID-19 (a few samples of this study predate the infection). Cell type and time point are not known.

The CDR3 region is CASSEGPNTDTQYF. Written as DNA, the CDR3 is TGTGCCAGCAGTGAAGGGCCCAACACAGATACGCAGTATTTT. The rearrangement links TRBV2 to TRBJ2-3; no reliable D call. Deletions cut 1 base from V and 2 bases from J, with 7 bases between. The CDR3 contains 14 residues. Looked up from germline, CDR1 is SNHLY and CDR2 is FYNNEI.